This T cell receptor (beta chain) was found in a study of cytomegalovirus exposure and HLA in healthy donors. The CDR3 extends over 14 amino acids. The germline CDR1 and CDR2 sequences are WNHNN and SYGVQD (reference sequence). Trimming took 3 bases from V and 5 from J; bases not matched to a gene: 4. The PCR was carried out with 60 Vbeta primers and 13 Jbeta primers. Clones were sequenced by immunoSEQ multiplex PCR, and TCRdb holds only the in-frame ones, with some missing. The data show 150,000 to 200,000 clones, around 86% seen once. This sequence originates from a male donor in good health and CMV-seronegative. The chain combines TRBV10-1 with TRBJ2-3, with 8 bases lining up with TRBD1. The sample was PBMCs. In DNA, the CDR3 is TGCGCCAGCAGTGACAGGGGGCAAGGAGATACGCAGTATTTT. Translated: CASSDRGQGDTQYF.